These 9 T cell receptor beta chains originate from one sample sequenced in a study of control samples from healthy donors and cancer patients. The assay was immunoSEQ multiplex PCR, and TCRdb's table has in-frame clones only and misses some. The table lists 65,000 to 100,000 clones, 87% of them singletons. Sequencing was done on a sample of blood. The receptor set was obtained from a man in his fifties in good health.

CDR3 DNA: TGTGCCAGCAGTTCGGTGGGTGGCTACACCTTC. This translates into CASSSVGGYTF. The chain carries TRBV12-3 or TRBV12-4 and TRBJ1-2; D uncertain. The CDR3 loop spans 11 amino acids. V was clipped by 4 bases and J by 7 bases, with 7 bases between them.

The table lists this clone with a count of one. The chain recombines TRBV5-4 with TRBJ2-5; D possibly corresponds to TRBD2 (6 bases). The length of the CDR3 is 14 residues. The germline gives CDR1 SGHNT, CDR2 YYREEE (reference sequence). Trimming pared 2 bases from V and 4 bases from J, leaving 12 bases between. The CDR3 nucleotides are TGTGCCAGCAGCTTCGGAGGGGAAGGAGAGACCCAGTACTTC. This translates into CASSFGGEGETQYF.

J is TRBJ1-2 and V is TRBV19; D is ambiguous. The CDR3 totals 14 residues. Trimming took off 5 bases at V and 8 bases at J, with 18 bases between the two ends. Germline-derived CDR1 and CDR2 are LNHDA and SQIVND (reference sequence). Here the CDR3 DNA reads TGTGCCAGTAGTTCTTCGTTAGGAGGCGGGGGCTACACCTTC. It is translated as CASSSSLGGGGYTF.

CDR3 sequence reads: CASSPASGGLNNEQFF. The CDR3 bases are TGCGCCAGCAGCCCTGCTAGCGGGGGGCTGAACAATGAGCAGTTCTTC. The rearrangement links TRBV5-1 to TRBJ2-1; 11 nucleotides agree with TRBD2. From germline, CDR1 is SGHRS and CDR2 YFSETQ. This CDR3 contains 16 residues. The ends lost 4 bases at V and 5 bases at J; junction bases unmatched: 8. The full variable domain, rest sourced from reference TRBV5-1 and TRBJ2-1, is KAGVTQTPRYLIKTRGQQVTLSCSPISGHRSVSWYQQTPGQGLQFLFEYFSETQRNKGNFPGRFSGRQFSNSRSEMNVSTLELGDSALYLCASSPASGGLNNEQFFGPGTRLTVL.

The chain uses TRBV6-1 and TRBJ1-1, with TRBD1 as a possible D gene (5 bases). Deletions cut 5 bases from V and 5 bases from J, with 15 bases between. CDR3 size: 14 residues. The V gene's germline CDR1 is MNHNS and CDR2 SASEGT. Here the CDR3 reads CASSLRPGLTEAFF. Written as DNA, the CDR3 is TGTGCCAGCAGTTTACGACCAGGGTTGACTGAAGCTTTCTTT.

The rearrangement uses TRBV19 and TRBJ2-2; tentative D call: TRBD2 (6 bases). Germline CDR1 is LNHDA and CDR2 is SQIVND (reference sequence). The germline V and J ends were trimmed by 3 bases and 6 bases, with 14 bases remaining between them. The CDR3 spans 15 residues. CDR3 region: CASSIFGGSAGELFF. CDR3 DNA: TGTGCCAGTAGTATTTTCGGGGGATCGGCCGGGGAGCTGTTTTTT. Full variable domain (outside the CDR3, taken from reference TRBV19 and TRBJ2-2): DGGITQSPKYLFRKEGQNVTLSCEQNLNHDAMYWYRQDPGQGLRLIYYSQIVNDFQKGDIAEGYSVSREKKESFPLTVTSAQKNPTAFYLCASSIFGGSAGELFFGEGSRLTVL.

This sequence joins TRBV7-3 and TRBJ2-2; D possibly corresponds to TRBD1 (6 bases). Germline CDR1 reads SGHTA; CDR2 reads FQGTGA. The CDR3 has 15 residues. V gave up 4 bases and J gave up 4 bases, with 13 bases separating them. Here the CDR3 reads CASSSSTGATGELFF. The DNA of the CDR3 is TGTGCCAGCAGCTCCTCGACAGGAGCCACCGGGGAGCTGTTTTTT.

This clone has a single count. This chain uses TRBV5-6 with TRBJ1-2; D is unresolved. This CDR3 has 11 residues. The ends were cut back, 1 base at V and 8 bases at J, with 6 bases in the middle. CDR1 and CDR2 (germline): SGHDT, YYEEEE. CDR3 region: CASSLFAGYTF. Here the CDR3 DNA reads TGTGCCAGCAGCTTGTTTGCCGGCTACACCTTC.

The genes are TRBV10-1 and TRBJ1-2; 7 bases map to TRBD1. Trimming removed 0 bases from V and 5 bases from J; junction bases left unmatched: 3. The germline gives CDR1 WNHNN, CDR2 SYGVQD (reference sequence). The CDR3 loop spans 14 amino acids. The CDR3 protein is CASSESAGGYGYTF. For the CDR3, the DNA is TGCGCCAGCAGTGAGTCCGCAGGGGGGTATGGCTACACCTTC.